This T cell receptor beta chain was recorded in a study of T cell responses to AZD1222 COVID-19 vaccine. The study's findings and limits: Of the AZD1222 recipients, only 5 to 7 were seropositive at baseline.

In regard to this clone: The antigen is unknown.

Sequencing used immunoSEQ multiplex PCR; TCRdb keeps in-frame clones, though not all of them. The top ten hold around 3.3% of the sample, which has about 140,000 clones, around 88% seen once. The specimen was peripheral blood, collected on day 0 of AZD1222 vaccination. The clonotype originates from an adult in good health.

Here the CDR3 reads CASSRTGTYEQYF. CDR3 DNA: TGTGCCAGCAGCCGTACTGGAACCTACGAGCAGTACTTC. This sequence joins TRBV5-4 and TRBJ2-7; no firm D call. The V and J ends lost 4 bases and 2 bases respectively, with 10 bases between them. The CDR3 sequence is 13 residues long. Germline V CDR1 and CDR2: SGHNT, YYREEE (reference sequence). The entire variable domain, with the rest obtained from reference TRBV5-4 and TRBJ2-7, is as follows: ETGVTQSPTHLIKTRGQQVTLRCSSQSGHNTVSWYQQALGQGPQFIFQYYREEENGRGNFPPRFSGLQFPNYSSELNVNALELDDSALYLCASSRTGTYEQYFGPGTRLTVT.